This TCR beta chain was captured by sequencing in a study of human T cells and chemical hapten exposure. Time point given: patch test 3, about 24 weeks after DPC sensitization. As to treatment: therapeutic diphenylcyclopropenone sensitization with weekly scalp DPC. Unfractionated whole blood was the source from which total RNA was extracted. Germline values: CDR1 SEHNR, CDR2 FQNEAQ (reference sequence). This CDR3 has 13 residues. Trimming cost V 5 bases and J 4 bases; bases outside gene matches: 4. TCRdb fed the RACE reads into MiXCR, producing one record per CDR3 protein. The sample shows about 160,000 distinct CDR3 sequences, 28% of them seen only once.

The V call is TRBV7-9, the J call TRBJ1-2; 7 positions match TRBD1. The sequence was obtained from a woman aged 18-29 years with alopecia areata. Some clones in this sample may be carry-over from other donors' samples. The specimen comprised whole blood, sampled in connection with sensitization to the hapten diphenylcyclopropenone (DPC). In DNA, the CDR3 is TGTGCCAGCAGCCAGACAGGGATCTATGGCTACACCTTC. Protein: CASSQTGIYGYTF.